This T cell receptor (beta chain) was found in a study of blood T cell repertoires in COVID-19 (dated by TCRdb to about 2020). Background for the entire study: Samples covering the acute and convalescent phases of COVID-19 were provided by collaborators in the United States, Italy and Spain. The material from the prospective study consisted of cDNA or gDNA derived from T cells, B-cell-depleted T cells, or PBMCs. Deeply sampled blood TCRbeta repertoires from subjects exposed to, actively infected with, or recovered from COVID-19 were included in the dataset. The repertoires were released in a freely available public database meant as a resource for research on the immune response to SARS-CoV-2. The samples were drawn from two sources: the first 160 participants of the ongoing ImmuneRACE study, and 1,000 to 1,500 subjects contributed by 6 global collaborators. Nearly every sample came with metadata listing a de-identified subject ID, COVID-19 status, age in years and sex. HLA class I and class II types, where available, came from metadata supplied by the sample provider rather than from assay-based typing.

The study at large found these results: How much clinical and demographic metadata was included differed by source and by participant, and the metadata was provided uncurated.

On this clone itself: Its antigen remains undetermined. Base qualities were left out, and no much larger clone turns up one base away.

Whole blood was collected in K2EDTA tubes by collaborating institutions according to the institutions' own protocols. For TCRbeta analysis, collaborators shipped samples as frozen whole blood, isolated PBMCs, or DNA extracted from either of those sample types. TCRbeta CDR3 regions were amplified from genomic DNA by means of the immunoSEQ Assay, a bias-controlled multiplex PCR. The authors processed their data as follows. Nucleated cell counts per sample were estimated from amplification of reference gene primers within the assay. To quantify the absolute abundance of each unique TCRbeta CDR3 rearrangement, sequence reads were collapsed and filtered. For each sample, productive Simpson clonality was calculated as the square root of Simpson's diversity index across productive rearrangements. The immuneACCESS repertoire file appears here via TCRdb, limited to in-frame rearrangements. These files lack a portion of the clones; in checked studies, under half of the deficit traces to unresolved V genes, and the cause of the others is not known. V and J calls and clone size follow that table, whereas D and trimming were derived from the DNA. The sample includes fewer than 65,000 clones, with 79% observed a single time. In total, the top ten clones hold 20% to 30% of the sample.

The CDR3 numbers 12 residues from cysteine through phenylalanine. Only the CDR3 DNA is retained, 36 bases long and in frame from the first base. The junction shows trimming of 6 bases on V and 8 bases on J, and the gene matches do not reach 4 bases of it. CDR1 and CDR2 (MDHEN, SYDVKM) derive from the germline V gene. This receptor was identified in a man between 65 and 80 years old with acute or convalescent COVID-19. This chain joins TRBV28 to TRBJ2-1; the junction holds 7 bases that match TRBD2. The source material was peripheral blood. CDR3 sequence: CASRVGGYEQFF. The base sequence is TGTGCCAGCAGGGTGGGGGGGTATGAGCAGTTCTTC.